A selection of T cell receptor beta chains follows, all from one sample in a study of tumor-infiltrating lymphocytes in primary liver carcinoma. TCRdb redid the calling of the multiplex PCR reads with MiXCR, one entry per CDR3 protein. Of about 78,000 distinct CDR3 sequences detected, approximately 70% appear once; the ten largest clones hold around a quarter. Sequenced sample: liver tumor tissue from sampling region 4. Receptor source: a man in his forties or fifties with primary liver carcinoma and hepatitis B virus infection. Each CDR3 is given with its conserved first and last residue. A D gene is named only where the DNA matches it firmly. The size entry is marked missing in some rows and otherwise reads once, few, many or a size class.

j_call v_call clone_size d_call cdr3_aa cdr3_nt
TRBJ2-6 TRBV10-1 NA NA CASIAASGANVLTF TGCGCCAGCATTGCCGCCTCAGGGGCCAACGTCCTGACTTTC
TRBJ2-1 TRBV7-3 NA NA CASGTSRYNEQFF TGTGCCAGCGGTACGTCAAGGTACAATGAGCAGTTCTTC
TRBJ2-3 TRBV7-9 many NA CASVFSTDTQYF TGTGCCAGCGTCTTTTCCACAGATACGCAGTATTTT
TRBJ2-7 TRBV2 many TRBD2 CASSGTSGVQYEQYF TGTGCCAGCAGTGGGACTAGCGGGGTTCAATACGAGCAGTACTTC
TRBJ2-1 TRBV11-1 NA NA CASSFEGHRSHNEQFF TGTGCCAGTAGCTTCGAGGGACACCGCTCCCACAATGAGCAGTTCTTC
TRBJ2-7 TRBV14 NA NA CESSQESGTYEQYF TGTGAAAGCAGCCAAGAATCGGGAACCTACGAGCAGTACTTC
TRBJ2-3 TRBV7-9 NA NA CASSPGADKQYF TGTGCCAGCAGCCCTGGTGCAGATAAGCAGTATTTT
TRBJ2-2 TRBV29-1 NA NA CSVTATGGELFF TGCAGCGTGACCGCCACCGGCGGGGAGCTGTTTTTC
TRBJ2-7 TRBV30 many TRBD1 CACPGQGPGEQYF TGTGCCTGTCCGGGACAGGGGCCTGGCGAGCAGTACTTC
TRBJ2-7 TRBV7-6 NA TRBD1 CASSLTPDRGGEQYF TGTGCCAGCAGCCTCACTCCGGACAGGGGTGGCGAGCAGTACTTC
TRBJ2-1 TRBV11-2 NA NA CASSLVQENNEQFF TGTGCCAGCAGCTTAGTGCAGGAGAACAATGAGCAGTTCTTC
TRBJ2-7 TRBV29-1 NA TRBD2 CSVEGQGTSGSYEQYF TGTAGCGTTGAAGGTCAGGGGACTAGCGGGAGCTACGAGCAGTACTTC
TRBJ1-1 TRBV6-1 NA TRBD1 CASNDRTGALEAFF TGTGCCAGCAACGACAGGACAGGGGCCCTTGAAGCTTTCTTT
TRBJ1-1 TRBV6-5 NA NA CASRLGGANTEAFF TGTGCCAGCAGATTGGGAGGAGCGAACACTGAAGCTTTCTTT
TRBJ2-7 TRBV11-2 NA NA CASSLNDTAYEQNF TGTGCCAGCAGCTTAAATGACACTGCCTACGAGCAGAACTTT
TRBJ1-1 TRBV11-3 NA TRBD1 CANSLAGGTEASF TGTGCCAACAGCTTAGCAGGGGGGACTGAAGCTTCCTTC
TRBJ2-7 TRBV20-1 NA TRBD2 CSASNQREGHEQYF TGCAGTGCTAGTAACCAGCGGGAGGGCCACGAGCAGTACTTC
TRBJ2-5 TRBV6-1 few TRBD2 CASSEASGLAGEIQYF TGTGCCAGCAGTGAAGCGTCCGGGCTAGCGGGAGAGATCCAGTACTTC
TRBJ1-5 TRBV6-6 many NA CASMFGSNQPQHF TGTGCCAGCATGTTTGGAAGCAATCAGCCCCAGCATTTT
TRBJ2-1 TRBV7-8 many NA CASSLGWNEQFF TGTGCCAGCAGCTTAGGGTGGAATGAGCAGTTCTTC
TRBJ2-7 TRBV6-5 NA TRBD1 CDSNRNRGYEQYF TGTGATAGTAACCGGAACAGGGGCTACGAGCAGTACTTC
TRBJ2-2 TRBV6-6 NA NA CTSRGGRELFF TGTACCAGCCGGGGCGGCAGGGAGCTGTTTTTT
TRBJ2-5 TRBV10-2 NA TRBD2 CASSATGTSSETQYF TGCGCCAGCAGTGCAACCGGGACTAGCTCGGAGACTCAGTACTTC
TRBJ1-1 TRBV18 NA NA CASSQSRENTEAFF TGTGCCAGTTCACAGTCCAGGGAGAACACTGAAGCTTTCTTT